Listed below are T cell receptor beta chains from one sample, sequenced in a study of T cell responses to AZD1222 COVID-19 vaccine. Sequenced by immunoSEQ multiplex PCR; TCRdb stores in-frame clones only, minus some. This sample has about 160,000 clones, with about nine tenths found just once. The sequenced sample was peripheral blood, obtained on day 0 of AZD1222 vaccination. The receptors originated from an adult in good health. Each CDR3 is given with its conserved first and last residue. Each record gives: V gene, D gene, CDR3 length, J gene, CDR3 protein, CDR3 DNA. D genes are given only for firm matches.

TRBV3-1/TRBV3-2,NA,15,TRBJ1-4,CASSHLLKRGEKLFF,TGTGCCAGCAGCCACCTTCTTAAAAGGGGCGAAAAACTGTTTTTT
TRBV7-9,NA,13,TRBJ1-1,CASSLMLLDEAFF,TGTGCCAGCAGCTTAATGTTACTAGATGAAGCTTTCTTT
TRBV6-5,NA,15,TRBJ2-7,CASSYSQGTGYEQYF,TGTGCCAGCAGTTACTCACAGGGAACTGGGTACGAGCAGTACTTC
TRBV19,NA,14,TRBJ1-5,CASSHREGNQPQHF,TGTGCCAGTAGCCACCGGGAGGGCAATCAGCCCCAGCATTTT
TRBV11-2,NA,15,TRBJ2-3,CASSLRGHRTDTQYF,TGTGCCAGCAGCTTGCGGGGACACCGCACAGATACGCAGTATTTT
TRBV6-1,NA,15,TRBJ1-2,CASSEALDGQVGYTF,TGTGCCAGCAGTGAAGCTTTGGACGGCCAGGTTGGCTACACCTTC
TRBV4-1,NA,13,TRBJ2-5,CASSQALLETQYF,TGCGCCAGCAGCCAAGCCCTCCTGGAGACCCAGTACTTC
TRBV10-3,NA,13,TRBJ1-3,CAIPSSSGNTIYF,TGTGCCATCCCATCGAGCTCTGGAAACACCATATATTTT
TRBV7-8,NA,14,TRBJ2-7,CASSFSGSSYEQYF,TGTGCCAGCAGCTTCTCGGGCAGCTCCTACGAGCAGTACTTC
TRBV6-4,TRBD2,17,TRBJ2-2,CARPRLAGGLNTGELFF,TGTGCCAGGCCCCGGCTAGCGGGGGGGCTTAACACCGGGGAGCTGTTTTTT
TRBV6-5,NA,15,TRBJ1-1,CASSYSYGENTEAFF,TGTGCCAGCAGTTACTCCTACGGGGAGAACACTGAAGCTTTCTTT